One sample yielded the 25 T cell receptor beta chains listed below, sequenced in a study of blood T cell repertoires in COVID-19. Clones were sequenced by immunoSEQ multiplex PCR, and TCRdb holds only the in-frame ones, with some missing. This sample has more than 90,000 clones, with 85% to 95% found just once. Material: peripheral blood. These receptors originate from a man between 50 and 59 years old with active COVID-19.

The chain uses TRBV28 and TRBJ1-2; 7 bases align to TRBD1. Germline lookup yields CDR1 MDHEN and CDR2 SYDVKM. The CDR3 is 12 residues long. J gave up 7 bases and V 4 bases, and 3 bases lay outside the gene matches. CDR3 sequence (DNA): TGTGCCAGCAGTTCGACAGGGCCTGGCTACACCTTC. This gives the protein CASSSTGPGYTF.

This rearrangement joins TRBV5-4 to TRBJ2-3; tentative D call: TRBD1 (6 bases). The CDR3 has 15 amino acids. CDR1 SGHNT and CDR2 YYREEE come from the germline V gene (reference sequence). With 2 bases removed from V and 2 bases from J, the gap between germline ends came to 12 bases. The CDR3 is CASSLGGLNTDTQYF. CDR3 DNA: TGTGCCAGCAGCTTAGGGGGTCTGAACACAGATACGCAGTATTTT.

The CDR3, as DNA: TGTGCCAGCAACCGGCTCTTATCCCCAGGCGCGGGAGAACATGAGCAGTTCTTC. Translated, it gives CASNRLLSPGAGEHEQFF. The chain has TRBV7-9 and TRBJ2-1; 7 nucleotides agree with TRBD2. The V and J ends lost 7 bases and 8 bases, in that order; junction bases with no gene match: 23. CDR3 length: 18 residues. Germline CDR1 and CDR2: SEHNR and FQNEAQ (reference sequence).

The rearrangement joins TRBV7-9 to TRBJ2-3, with a possible D match to TRBD2 (5 bases). The CDR3 spans 17 residues. The germline V and J ends were trimmed by 4 bases and 0 bases, with 17 bases remaining between them. Germline CDR1 reads SEHNR; CDR2 reads FQNEAQ (reference sequence). The CDR3 bases are TGTGCCAGCAGCTCCCCCCCAGCGGAAACTAGCACAGATACGCAGTATTTT. Encoded protein: CASSSPPAETSTDTQYF. The complete variable domain, with remaining parts taken from reference TRBV7-9 and TRBJ2-3, reads DTGVSQNPRHKITKRGQNVTFRCDPISEHNRLYWYRQTLGQGPEFLTYFQNEAQLEKSRLLSDRFSAERPKGSFSTLEIQRTEQGDSAMYLCASSSPPAETSTDTQYFGPGTRLTVL.

The CDR3 loop reads CAWSQQGNTEAFF. The CDR3 DNA is TGTGCCTGGAGTCAACAGGGGAACACTGAAGCTTTCTTT. The genes are TRBV30 and TRBJ1-1; D perhaps matches TRBD1 (6 bases). Trimming pared 2 bases from V and 1 base from J, leaving 8 bases between. CDR1 is GTSNPN and CDR2 is SVGIG in the germline V gene (reference sequence). The CDR3 is made up of 13 amino acids.

This chain connects TRBV6-5 to TRBJ2-1, with TRBD2 identical over 7 bases. V dropped 8 bases and J dropped 4; count of bases not matched to a gene: 5. The CDR3 extends over 13 amino acids. CDR1 is MNHEY, CDR2 SVGAGI, per germline. CDR3 sequence (DNA): TGTGCCAGCGGGGGGGACGGATACAATGAGCAGTTCTTC. It translates to CASGGDGYNEQFF.

V gene TRBV11-3 combines with J gene TRBJ2-3; 7 bases line up with TRBD2. The germline CDR1 and CDR2 sequences are SGHNT and YENEEA. The CDR3 contains 15 residues. V dropped 1 base and J dropped 2; count of bases not matched to a gene: 3. The CDR3 here is CASSLGGRATDTQYF. DNA for the CDR3: TGTGCCAGCAGCTTAGGTGGGAGGGCCACAGATACGCAGTATTTT. Supplemented by reference TRBV11-3 and TRBJ2-3, the full variable domain reads EAGVVQSPRYKIIEKKQPVAFWCNPISGHNTLYWYLQNLGQGPELLIRYENEEAVDDSQLPKDRFSAERLKGVDSTLKIQPAELGDSAVYLCASSLGGRATDTQYFGPGTRLTVL.

V and J are TRBV9 and TRBJ2-3; 7 bases fit TRBD2. The germline gives CDR1 SGDLS, CDR2 YYNGEE. CDR3 length: 16 amino acids. Trimming cost V 4 bases and J 4 bases; bases outside gene matches: 12. The CDR3: CASSPWIAGFSDTQYF. The DNA for the CDR3 is TGTGCCAGCAGCCCCTGGATAGCGGGTTTTTCAGATACGCAGTATTTT.

The chain combines TRBV7-9 with TRBJ2-1; weak D call: TRBD2 (6 bases). The CDR3 consists of 15 residues. V dropped 2 bases and J dropped 0 bases, with 8 bases sitting between them. Germline CDR1 SEHNR, CDR2 FQNEAQ (reference sequence). This CDR3 is CASSLRGSSYNEQFF. CDR3 DNA sequence: TGTGCCAGCAGCTTACGGGGGAGCTCCTACAATGAGCAGTTCTTC.

This clone came up a few times. The V and J genes are TRBV7-3 and TRBJ2-3, with unresolved D. The CDR3 is made up of 17 amino acids. The V end was cut by 1 base, the J end by 0 bases, with 14 bases between. The V gene's germline CDR1 is SGHTA and CDR2 FQGTGA. CDR3 coding DNA: TGTGCCAGCAGCTTAAATCCCCCACAATCTAGCACAGATACGCAGTATTTT. Amino acid sequence: CASSLNPPQSSTDTQYF.

This clone was recorded only once. This chain connects TRBV19 to TRBJ2-5; 15 positions match TRBD2. This CDR3 is 16 amino acids long. Germline-derived CDR1 and CDR2 are LNHDA and SQIVND (reference sequence). Losses at the gene ends were 5 bases for V and 4 bases for J; bases not matched to a gene: 5. The CDR3 DNA reads TGTGCCAGTAGTTCCCCGGGACTAGCGGGAGGAGAGACCCAGTACTTC. Its protein product is CASSSPGLAGGETQYF.

The chain has TRBV2 and TRBJ2-1; TRBD1 matches at 8 bases. The CDR3 is 14 amino acids. V shed 4 bases and J 6 bases; nucleotides not matched to a gene: 5. In germline, CDR1 is SNHLY, CDR2 FYNNEI. The CDR3 spells CASSVDRGPNEQFF. DNA for the CDR3: TGTGCCAGCAGTGTTGACAGGGGCCCCAATGAGCAGTTCTTC.

This rearrangement joins TRBV19 to TRBJ1-3; D is unresolved. The V gene's germline CDR1 is LNHDA and CDR2 SQIVND (reference sequence). This CDR3 has 18 amino acids. V lost 1 base, J lost 0 bases, and 16 bases lay in between. In nucleotides, the CDR3 is TGTGCCAGTAGTATAGGCGGAGGACTTTCCCGCTCTGGAAACACCATATATTTT. Protein: CASSIGGGLSRSGNTIYF.

This chain joins TRBV19 and TRBJ1-5; TRBD1 matches 9 bases. CDR3 length: 15 amino acids. V shed 10 bases and J 4 bases; nucleotides not matched to a gene: 11. In germline, CDR1 is LNHDA, CDR2 SQIVND (reference sequence). This CDR3 reads CATCRDRERNQPQHF. Written as DNA, the CDR3 is TGTGCCACCTGCCGGGACAGGGAGAGGAATCAGCCCCAGCATTTT.

The gene calls are TRBV9 and TRBJ1-2, with D possibly TRBD1 on 5 matching bases. V lost 4 bases and J 4 bases, leaving 11 bases between the germline ends. The CDR3 spans 13 residues. Germline CDR1 is SGDLS and CDR2 is YYNGEE. DNA for the CDR3: TGTGCCAGCAGCCTAACAGGCGTCTATGGCTACACCTTC. Encoded protein: CASSLTGVYGYTF.

This clone was seen just once. V gene TRBV11-2 combines with J gene TRBJ1-1; D perhaps matches TRBD1 (5 bases). V was pared by 0 bases and J by 3 bases, with 17 bases between. This CDR3 is built from 17 residues. CDR1 and CDR2 from the germline V gene are SGHAT and FQNNGV. Written as DNA, the CDR3 is TGTGCCAGCAGCTTAGATTTGGCGGTCGGGACTGACACTGAAGCTTTCTTT. It is translated as CASSLDLAVGTDTEAFF.

This clone was counted once. The chain uses TRBV30 and TRBJ1-5; TRBD1 is a possible D gene (5 bases). CDR3 length: 14 residues. Looked up from germline, CDR1 is GTSNPN and CDR2 is SVGIG (reference sequence). Trimming took off 0 bases at V and 6 bases at J, with 12 bases between the two ends. CDR3 coding DNA: TGTGCCTGGAGTGTAGGGACTGGACTTCAGCCCCAGCATTTT. This sequence encodes CAWSVGTGLQPQHF.

The chain has TRBV5-8 and TRBJ2-3; D gene unclear. CDR3 length equals 11 residues. Germline V gene sequence: CDR1 SGHTS, CDR2 YDEGEE. Trimming removed 3 bases from V and 5 bases from J, with 4 bases in between. The CDR3 DNA sequence: TGTGCCAGCAGCTCGGTAGATACGCAGTATTTT. This translates into CASSSVDTQYF.

This clone has a single count. The V and J genes are TRBV6-5 and TRBJ2-5; 9 nucleotides align to TRBD1. This CDR3 has 13 residues. The ends lost 6 bases at V and 3 bases at J; junction bases unmatched: 2. Germline lookup yields CDR1 MNHEY and CDR2 SVGAGI. The CDR3 coding sequence is TGTGCCAGCAGATGGGACAGGGAAGAGACCCAGTACTTC. This translates into CASRWDREETQYF.

The chain is built from TRBV19 and TRBJ1-3; TRBD1 agrees at 7 bases. The CDR3 extends over 16 amino acids. The V segment lost 8 bases and the J segment 2 bases; nucleotides outside the gene matches: 12. Per germline, CDR1 LNHDA and CDR2 SQIVND (reference sequence). In DNA, the CDR3 is TGTGCCAGTCTCAAGTCAGGGGGTGCAACTGGAAACACCATATATTTT. Protein product: CASLKSGGATGNTIYF.

V and J are TRBV27 and TRBJ1-1, with 8 bases lining up with TRBD1. With V trimmed by 3 bases and J by 6 bases, 9 bases remained unmatched. The CDR3 has 15 amino acids. Germline CDR1 reads MNHEY; CDR2 reads SMNVEV (reference sequence). The CDR3 nucleotides are TGTGCCAGCAGTTTTTTTCGCGGACAGGGTGCTGAAGCTTTCTTT. Encoded protein: CASSFFRGQGAEAFF.

Worth noting for this clone: The same CDR3 can be traced to other DNA sequences in this sample. The J gene is TRBJ1-1, the V gene TRBV29-1; D is undetermined. V was trimmed by 4 bases and J by 1 base, leaving 7 bases between them. Germline CDR1 and CDR2: SQVTM and ANQGSEA. The CDR3 is made up of 12 amino acids. This CDR3 is CSVARGNTEAFF. CDR3 coding DNA: TGCAGCGTTGCGCGGGGGAACACTGAAGCTTTCTTT.

DNA of the CDR3: TGTGCCAGCAGGACAGGGTCGGCTAATGAAAAACTGTTTTTT. Its translation: CASRTGSANEKLFF. The chain is built from TRBV7-9 and TRBJ1-4; 7 nucleotides align to TRBD1. The CDR3 is 14 amino acids. Germline CDR1 reads SEHNR; CDR2 reads FQNEAQ (reference sequence). Trimming removed 6 bases from V and 3 bases from J; junction bases left unmatched: 4.

The chain has TRBV4-1 and TRBJ1-6; tentatively, D is TRBD1 (6 bases). V was shortened by 5 bases and J by 3 bases, with 11 bases between the two germline ends. This CDR3 has 15 residues. CDR1 is MGHRA, CDR2 YSYEKL, per germline. CDR3 in DNA: TGCGCCAGCAGCAAGGGGGGGAACTATAATTCACCCCTCCACTTT. Protein: CASSKGGNYNSPLHF.

This chain uses TRBV25-1 with TRBJ2-3, with D possibly TRBD2 on 6 matching bases. This CDR3 has 12 amino acids. Germline lookup yields CDR1 MGHDK and CDR2 SYGVNS. Deletions cut 8 bases from V and 5 bases from J, with 11 bases between. The CDR3 DNA sequence: TGTGCCAGCGGGACTTGGGGAGATACGCAGTATTTT. It encodes CASGTWGDTQYF.